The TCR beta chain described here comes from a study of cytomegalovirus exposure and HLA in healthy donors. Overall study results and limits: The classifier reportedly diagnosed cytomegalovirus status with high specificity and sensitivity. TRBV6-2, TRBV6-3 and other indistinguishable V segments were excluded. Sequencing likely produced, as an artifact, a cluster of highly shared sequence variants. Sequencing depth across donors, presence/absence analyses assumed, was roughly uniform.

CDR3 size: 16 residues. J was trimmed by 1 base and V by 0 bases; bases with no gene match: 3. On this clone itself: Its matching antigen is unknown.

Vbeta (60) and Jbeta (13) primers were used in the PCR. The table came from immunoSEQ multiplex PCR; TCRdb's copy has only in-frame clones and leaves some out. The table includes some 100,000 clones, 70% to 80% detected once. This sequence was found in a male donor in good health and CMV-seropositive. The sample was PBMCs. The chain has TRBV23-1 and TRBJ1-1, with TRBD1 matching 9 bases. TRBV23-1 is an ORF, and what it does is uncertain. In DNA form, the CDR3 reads TGCGCCAGCAGTCAATCCTACAGGGGGCGGAACACTGAAGCTTTCTTT. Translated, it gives CASSQSYRGRNTEAFF.